This T cell receptor (beta chain) was obtained from a study of T cell responses to AZD1222 COVID-19 vaccine. Overall study findings and caveats: Only a handful of AZD1222 recipients tested seropositive at baseline. Spike-specific TCR breadth and depth rose after two AZD1222 doses. CD4 TCRs covered the whole spike, strongest at regions 160-218 and 743-854. There were mostly white British donors and more females than males, and clonal diversity was possibly underestimated.

J was trimmed by 4 bases and V by 2 bases; bases with no gene match: 4. The CDR3 runs 14 residues. CDR1 and CDR2 (germline): MDHEN, SYDVKM. Regarding this clone: Its specificity is not known.

This table comes from immunoSEQ multiplex PCR, and its TCRdb copy is limited to in-frame clones, with some not included. The data show 95,000 to 100,000 clones, 89% seen once. The sample here was peripheral blood, taken on day 0 of AZD1222 vaccination. This chain uses TRBV28 with TRBJ1-2; the match to TRBD1 covers 7 bases. This TCR derives from an adult in good health. CDR3 in amino acids: CASSLGGQPYGYTF. In DNA form, the CDR3 reads TGTGCCAGCAGTTTAGGGGGACAGCCCTATGGCTACACCTTC.